The 24 T cell receptor beta chains below were found in one sample sequenced in a study of blood T cell repertoires in COVID-19. This table comes from immunoSEQ multiplex PCR, and its TCRdb copy is limited to in-frame clones, with some not included. The sample holds about 39,000 clones; roughly 80% are singletons and the top ten take 8% to 10%. The sample was peripheral blood. The origin of the receptors is a man aged 55 to 70 in a cohort sampled during active COVID-19.

The chain links TRBV29-1 to TRBJ1-1, with TRBD1 matching 7 bases. J gave up 5 bases and V 4 bases, and 4 bases lay outside the gene matches. The CDR3 has 12 residues. CDR1 and CDR2 from the germline V gene are SQVTM and ANQGSEA. The CDR3 DNA reads TGCAGCGTTGTAAGGGGACAGACTGAAGCTTTCTTT. Its translation is CSVVRGQTEAFF.

The chain carries TRBV7-6 and TRBJ2-1; 12 bases match TRBD2. The CDR3 loop spans 20 amino acids. From germline, CDR1 is SGHVS and CDR2 FNYEAQ. V trimming: 4 bases; J trimming: 4 bases; junction bases outside the gene matches: 17. In DNA form, the CDR3 reads TGTGCCAGCAGCTCCAGACTAGCGGGGGATTCAATCGACCTTTACAATGAGCAGTTCTTC. Its translation is CASSSRLAGDSIDLYNEQFF.

This sequence joins TRBV3-1 (or the pseudogene TRBV3-2) and TRBJ1-4, with 10 bases matching TRBD1. This CDR3 has 15 amino acids. CDR1 is LGHDT and CDR2 is YNNKEL in the germline V gene (reference sequence). Trimming at V came to 3 bases and at J to 5 bases, leaving 3 bases not matched to a gene. The CDR3 DNA sequence: TGTGCCAGCAGCCAGGGGACAGGGGAGAATGAAAAACTGTTTTTT. Translating gives CASSQGTGENEKLFF.

The chain has TRBV11-2 and TRBJ2-4, with D uncertain. The CDR3 length is 14 residues. Deletions cut 1 base from V and 3 bases from J, with 7 bases between. Looked up from germline, CDR1 is SGHAT and CDR2 is FQNNGV. This CDR3 reads CASSLVASKNIQYF. The CDR3 DNA reads as TGTGCCAGCAGCTTAGTTGCCAGCAAAAACATTCAGTACTTC.

The table lists this clone with a count of one. The rearrangement joins TRBV4-1 to TRBJ2-7, with TRBD1 identical over 10 bases. CDR1 MGHRA and CDR2 YSYEKL come from the germline V gene. The V gene end was trimmed by 0 bases and the J gene end by 1 base; junction bases not matched to a gene: 12. This CDR3 has 19 amino acids. The CDR3 DNA reads TGCGCCAGCAGCCAAGATTGGAGGTCGGGACAGGGGAGTTCCTACGAGCAGTACTTC. Protein: CASSQDWRSGQGSSYEQYF.

This clone showed up just a few times. This chain connects TRBV28 to TRBJ2-7; a possible D gene is TRBD1 (6 bases). Germline V gene lookup returns CDR1 MDHEN and CDR2 SYDVKM. The CDR3 spans 12 residues. V was shortened by 2 bases and J by 13 bases, with 15 bases between the two germline ends. CDR3 residues: CASSLQGPRFYF. The CDR3 DNA reads TGTGCCAGCAGTTTACAGGGGCCACGTTTTTACTTC. The entire variable domain, with the rest obtained from reference TRBV28 and TRBJ2-7, is as follows: DVKVTQSSRYLVKRTGEKVFLECVQDMDHENMFWYRQDPGLGLRLIYFSYDVKMKEKGDIPEGYSVSREKKERFSLILESASTNQTSMYLCASSLQGPRFYFGPGTRLTVT.

V usage is TRBV19 and J usage is TRBJ1-1; 9 bases match TRBD1. CDR1 and CDR2 (germline): LNHDA, SQIVND (reference sequence). V was clipped by 3 bases and J by 5 bases; unmatched bases: 13. The CDR3 has 17 amino acids. This CDR3 reads CASSMGRFSDRGTEAFF. DNA for the CDR3: TGTGCCAGTAGTATGGGTCGATTTTCGGACAGGGGAACTGAAGCTTTCTTT.

The rearrangement links TRBV27 to TRBJ2-7; TRBD1 might be the D (6 bases). This CDR3 has 14 amino acids. The V end lost 4 bases, the J end lost 0 bases, and 10 bases lay between the germline ends. From germline, CDR1 is MNHEY and CDR2 SMNVEV (reference sequence). The chain's CDR3 is CASSSRTASYEQYF. CDR3 nucleotide sequence: TGTGCCAGCAGTTCCCGGACAGCCTCCTACGAGCAGTACTTC.

The chain couples TRBV24-1 to TRBJ2-2, with TRBD2 matching over 10 bases. This CDR3 has 16 amino acids. Germline V CDR1 and CDR2: KGHDR, SFDVKD. J was trimmed by 1 base and V by 4 bases; bases with no gene match: 2. CDR3 in amino acids: CATSDPSGGNTGELFF. CDR3 in DNA: TGTGCCACCAGTGACCCTAGCGGGGGGAACACCGGGGAGCTGTTTTTT.

The chain combines TRBV28 with TRBJ1-1; 9 bases map to TRBD1. CDR3 length: 15 residues. The germline V gene encodes CDR1 MDHEN and CDR2 SYDVKM. V shed 6 bases, J shed 1 base, and the junction held 6 bases outside the gene matches. CDR3 protein: CASSRDRVTNTEAFF. Here the CDR3 DNA reads TGTGCCAGCAGCCGGGACAGGGTCACGAACACTGAAGCTTTCTTT.

The CDR3 coding sequence is TGTGCCAGCAAACAGGGCTACAGGAATTCACCCCTCCACTTT. Protein product: CASKQGYRNSPLHF. This chain uses TRBV6-5 with TRBJ1-6; D may be TRBD1 (6 bases). CDR3 length equals 14 residues. V lost 7 bases, J lost 7 bases, and 14 bases lay in between. Germline CDR1 is MNHEY and CDR2 is SVGAGI.

The J gene is TRBJ2-3, the V gene TRBV28; no clear D. The CDR3 spans 13 residues. Trimming pared 6 bases from V and 1 base from J, leaving 8 bases between. Germline-derived CDR1 and CDR2 are MDHEN and SYDVKM. CDR3: CASSLPGTDTQYF. The CDR3 DNA follows: TGTGCCAGCAGCCTACCCGGCACAGATACGCAGTATTTT.

The chain couples TRBV12-5 to TRBJ2-7, with 8 nucleotides matching TRBD1. The CDR3 runs to 16 residues. Per germline, CDR1 LGHNT and CDR2 FRNRAP. J lost 6 bases, V lost 5 bases, and 15 bases had no gene match. The CDR3 DNA sequence: TGTGCTAGTGGTAAAGGACAGGGCGCCCTCCTACTCGAGCAGTACTTC. This translates into CASGKGQGALLLEQYF.

This clone has just one count. This chain connects TRBV7-8 to TRBJ2-2, with 9 bases matching TRBD1. This CDR3 has 17 amino acids. The germline CDR1 and CDR2 sequences are SGHVS and FQNEAQ. Trimming took 5 bases from V and 6 from J; bases not matched to a gene: 13. The CDR3 bases are TGTGCCAGCAGCCTAAGACCGGGACAGGGAGGGTCCGGGGAGCTGTTTTTT. Translation gives CASSLRPGQGGSGELFF.

V gene TRBV6-1 combines with J gene TRBJ2-1, with TRBD2 identical over 8 bases. Germline V gene data show CDR1 as MNHNS and CDR2 as SASEGT. The CDR3 spans 16 residues. The V segment lost 2 bases and the J segment 3 bases; nucleotides outside the gene matches: 6. CDR3 sequence reads: CASSEKVSGDYNEQFF. CDR3 sequence (DNA): TGTGCCAGCAGTGAAAAGGTTAGCGGGGACTACAATGAGCAGTTCTTC.

The rearrangement joins TRBV29-1 to TRBJ2-5; 7 bases match TRBD1. There are 13 residues in the CDR3. Germline V gene data show CDR1 as SQVTM and CDR2 as ANQGSEA. Germline trimming cut 7 bases from V and 5 bases from J; bases unmatched to any gene: 10. In DNA, the CDR3 is TGCAGCGCCAGACAGGGTAGTATGGAGACCCAGTACTTC. Translated: CSARQGSMETQYF.

The rearrangement links TRBV3-1 (or the pseudogene TRBV3-2) to TRBJ2-1, with a possible D match to TRBD2 (6 bases). Germline CDR1 is LGHDT and CDR2 is YNNKEL (reference sequence). CDR3 size: 14 residues. Trimming pared 0 bases from V and 8 bases from J, leaving 11 bases between. The DNA of the CDR3 is TGTGCCAGCAGCCAAGAGACCCGGGGGTATGAGCAGTTCTTC. Its protein product is CASSQETRGYEQFF.

The chain joins TRBV19 to TRBJ2-2; perhaps TRBD1 as D (5 bases). This CDR3 region has 13 residues. Trimming shortened V by 5 bases and J by 5 bases, and 9 bases separated the two germline ends. Germline V gene lookup returns CDR1 LNHDA and CDR2 SQIVND (reference sequence). For the CDR3, the DNA is TGTGCCAGTAGTCAGCGACAGACCGGGGAGCTGTTTTTT. Its translation: CASSQRQTGELFF.

The chain is built from TRBV5-4 and TRBJ2-5, with D possibly matching TRBD2 (7 bases). The CDR3 has 13 amino acids. V lost 4 bases and J lost 5, with 12 bases in between. Looked up from germline, CDR1 is SGHNT and CDR2 is YYREEE (reference sequence). For the CDR3, the DNA is TGTGCCAGCAGCCCGGGGGGCCGGGAGACCCAGTACTTC. Translation gives CASSPGGRETQYF.

The chain links TRBV24-1 to TRBJ2-3; 8 bases line up with TRBD1. The V segment lost 3 bases and the J segment 1 base; nucleotides outside the gene matches: 8. CDR3 length: 17 residues. Per germline, CDR1 KGHDR and CDR2 SFDVKD. In DNA form, the CDR3 reads TGTGCCACCAGTGATGGGGGCAGGGGGCCCGGCACAGATACGCAGTATTTT. It yields the protein CATSDGGRGPGTDTQYF.

This clone was seen a single time. This chain links TRBV14 with TRBJ2-2; D is unresolved. Trimming pared 2 bases from V and 0 bases from J, leaving 7 bases between. Germline lookup yields CDR1 SGHDN and CDR2 FVKESK. The CDR3 contains 15 residues. DNA of the CDR3: TGTGCCAGCAGCCAACAGTACGCGAACACCGGGGAGCTGTTTTTT. Protein sequence: CASSQQYANTGELFF.

The J gene is TRBJ1-1, the V gene TRBV12-3 or TRBV12-4; 8 bases match TRBD1. With V trimmed by 5 bases and J by 13 bases, 12 bases remained unmatched. The CDR3 is 13 amino acids. The CDR3 is CASSEDRASNGFF. The DNA of the CDR3 is TGTGCCAGCAGTGAGGACAGGGCATCCAACGGTTTCTTT.

The rearrangement links TRBV7-8 to TRBJ1-6; possibly TRBD1 for D (6 bases). The CDR3 runs to 18 residues. Germline loops: CDR1 SGHVS, CDR2 FQNEAQ. V gave up 3 bases and J gave up 5 bases, with 20 bases separating them. CDR3 nucleotide sequence: TGTGCCAGCAGCTTGTTCTCGTGGGGGACATGGGATAATTCACCCCTCCACTTT. Translation gives CASSLFSWGTWDNSPLHF.

This clone was recorded only once. The rearrangement links TRBV3-1 (or the pseudogene TRBV3-2) to TRBJ2-3, with no clear D. With 1 base removed from V and 4 bases from J, the gap between germline ends came to 12 bases. In germline, CDR1 is LGHDT, CDR2 YNNKEL (reference sequence). The length of the CDR3 is 15 residues. CDR3 nucleotides: TGTGCCAGCAGCCAAGGGTTCATGGCGGCAGATACGCAGTATTTT. Translation gives CASSQGFMAADTQYF.